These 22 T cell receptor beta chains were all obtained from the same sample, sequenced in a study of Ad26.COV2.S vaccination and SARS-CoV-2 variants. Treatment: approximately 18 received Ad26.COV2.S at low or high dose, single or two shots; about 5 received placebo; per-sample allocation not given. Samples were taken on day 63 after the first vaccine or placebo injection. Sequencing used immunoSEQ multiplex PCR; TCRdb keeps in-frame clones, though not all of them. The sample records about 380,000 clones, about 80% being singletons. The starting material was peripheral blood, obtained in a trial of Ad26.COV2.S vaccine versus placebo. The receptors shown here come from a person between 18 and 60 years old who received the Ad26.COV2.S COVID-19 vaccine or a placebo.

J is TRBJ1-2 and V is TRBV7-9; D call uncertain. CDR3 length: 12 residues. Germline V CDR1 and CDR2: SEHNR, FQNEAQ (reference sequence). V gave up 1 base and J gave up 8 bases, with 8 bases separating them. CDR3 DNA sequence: TGTGCCAGCAGCTTAGGGGCGACCGGCTACACCTTC. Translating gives CASSLGATGYTF.

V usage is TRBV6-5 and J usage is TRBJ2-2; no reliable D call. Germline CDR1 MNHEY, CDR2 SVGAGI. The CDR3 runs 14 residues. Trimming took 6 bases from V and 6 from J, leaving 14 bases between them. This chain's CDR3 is CASRPDFLAGELFF. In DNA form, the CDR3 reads TGTGCCAGCAGGCCGGATTTTTTGGCCGGGGAGCTGTTTTTT.

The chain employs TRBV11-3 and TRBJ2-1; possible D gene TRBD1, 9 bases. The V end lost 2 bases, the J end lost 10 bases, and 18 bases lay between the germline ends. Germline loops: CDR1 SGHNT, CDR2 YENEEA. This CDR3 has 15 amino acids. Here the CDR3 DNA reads TGTGCCAGCAGCTTACGGGGGGGACAGGGCGGCGAGCAGTTCTTC. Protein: CASSLRGGQGGEQFF. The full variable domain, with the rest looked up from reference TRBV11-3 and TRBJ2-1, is EAGVVQSPRYKIIEKKQPVAFWCNPISGHNTLYWYLQNLGQGPELLIRYENEEAVDDSQLPKDRFSAERLKGVDSTLKIQPAELGDSAVYLCASSLRGGQGGEQFFGPGTRLTVL.

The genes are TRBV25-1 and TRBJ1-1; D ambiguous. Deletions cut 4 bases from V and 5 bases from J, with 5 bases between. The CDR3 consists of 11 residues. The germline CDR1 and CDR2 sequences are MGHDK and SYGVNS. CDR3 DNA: TGTGCCAGCAGTGTATCGACTGAAGCTTTCTTT. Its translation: CASSVSTEAFF.

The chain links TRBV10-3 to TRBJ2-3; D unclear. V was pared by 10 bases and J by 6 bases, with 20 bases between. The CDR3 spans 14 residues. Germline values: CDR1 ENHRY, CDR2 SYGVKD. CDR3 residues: CATFDTLGPDTQYF. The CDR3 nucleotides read TGTGCCACCTTTGACACGTTGGGCCCGGATACGCAGTATTTT.

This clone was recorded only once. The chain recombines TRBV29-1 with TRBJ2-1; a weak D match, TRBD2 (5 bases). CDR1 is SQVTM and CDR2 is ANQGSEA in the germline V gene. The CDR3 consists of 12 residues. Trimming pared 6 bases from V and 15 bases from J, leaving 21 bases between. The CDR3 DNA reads TGCAGCGTGGTGAGCAGCCTCGGACGGGGGTTCTTC. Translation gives CSVVSSLGRGFF.

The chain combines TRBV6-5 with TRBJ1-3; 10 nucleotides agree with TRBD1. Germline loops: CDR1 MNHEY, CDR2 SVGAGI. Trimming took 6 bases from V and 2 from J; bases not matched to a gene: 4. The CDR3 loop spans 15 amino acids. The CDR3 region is CASRTDRGPGNTIYF. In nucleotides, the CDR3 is TGTGCCAGCAGAACAGACAGGGGGCCTGGAAACACCATATATTTT.

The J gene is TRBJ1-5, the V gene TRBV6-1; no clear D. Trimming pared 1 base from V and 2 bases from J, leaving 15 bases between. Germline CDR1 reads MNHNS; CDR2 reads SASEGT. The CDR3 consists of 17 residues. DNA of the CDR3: TGTGCCAGCAGTGAAGGCCCCCAAGGTTCAGGCAATCAGCCCCAGCATTTT. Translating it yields CASSEGPQGSGNQPQHF.

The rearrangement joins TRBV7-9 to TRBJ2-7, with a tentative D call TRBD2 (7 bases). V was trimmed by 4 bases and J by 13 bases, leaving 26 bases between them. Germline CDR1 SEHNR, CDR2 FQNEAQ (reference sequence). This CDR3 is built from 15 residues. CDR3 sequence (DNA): TGTGCCAGCAGCTCCGGCTCGGGGGGACAATGGGACTCTTACTTC. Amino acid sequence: CASSSGSGGQWDSYF.

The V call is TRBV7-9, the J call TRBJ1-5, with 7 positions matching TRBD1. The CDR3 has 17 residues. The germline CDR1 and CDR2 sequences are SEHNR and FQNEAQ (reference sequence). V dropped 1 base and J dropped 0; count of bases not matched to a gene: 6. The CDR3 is CASSLDWTGDSNQPQHF. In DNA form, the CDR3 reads TGTGCCAGCAGCTTAGACTGGACAGGAGATAGCAATCAGCCCCAGCATTTT.

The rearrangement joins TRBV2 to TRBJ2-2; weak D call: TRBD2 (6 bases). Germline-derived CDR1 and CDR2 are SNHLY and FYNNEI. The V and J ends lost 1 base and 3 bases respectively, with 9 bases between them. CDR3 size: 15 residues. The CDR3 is CASSEGTTHTGELFF. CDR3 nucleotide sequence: TGTGCCAGCAGTGAAGGGACTACCCACACCGGGGAGCTGTTTTTT.

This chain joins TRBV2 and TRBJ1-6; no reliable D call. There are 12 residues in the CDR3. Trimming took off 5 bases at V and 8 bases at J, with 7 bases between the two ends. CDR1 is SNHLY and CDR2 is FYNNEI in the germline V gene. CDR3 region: CASSRMDSPLHF. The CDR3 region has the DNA TGTGCCAGCAGTCGGATGGATTCACCCCTCCACTTT.

CDR3: CASSRGTYNEQFF. The CDR3 bases are TGTGCCAGCAGCAGGGGAACCTACAATGAGCAGTTCTTC. The rearrangement uses TRBV12-3 or TRBV12-4 and TRBJ2-1; TRBD1 is a possible D gene (6 bases). The length of the CDR3 is 13 residues. Trimming removed 6 bases from V and 2 bases from J, with 8 bases in between.

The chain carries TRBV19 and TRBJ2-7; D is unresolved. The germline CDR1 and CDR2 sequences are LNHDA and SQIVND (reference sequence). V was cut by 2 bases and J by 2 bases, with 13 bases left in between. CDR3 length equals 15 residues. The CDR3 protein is CASSITVVSTYEQYF. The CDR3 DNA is TGTGCCAGTAGTATAACTGTGGTCTCCACCTACGAGCAGTACTTC.

DNA for the CDR3: TGTGCCAGCAGTGAATGGGTTTTAGCGGGGCGGGAAGAGACCCAGTACTTC. Its translation is CASSEWVLAGREETQYF. The rearrangement joins TRBV6-1 to TRBJ2-5; 8 bases map to TRBD2. The CDR3 extends over 17 amino acids. CDR1 is MNHNS and CDR2 is SASEGT in the germline V gene. V gave up 2 bases and J gave up 3 bases; unmatched junction bases: 11.

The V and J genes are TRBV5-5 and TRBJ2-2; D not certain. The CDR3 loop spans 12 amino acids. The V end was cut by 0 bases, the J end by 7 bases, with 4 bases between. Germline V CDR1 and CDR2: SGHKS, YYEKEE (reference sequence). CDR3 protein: CASSLVDGELFF. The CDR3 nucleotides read TGTGCCAGCAGCTTGGTGGACGGGGAGCTGTTTTTT.

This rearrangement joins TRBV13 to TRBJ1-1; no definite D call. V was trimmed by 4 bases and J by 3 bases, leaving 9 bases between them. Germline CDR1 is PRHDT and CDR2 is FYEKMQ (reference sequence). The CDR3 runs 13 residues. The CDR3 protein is CASSSRPDTEAFF. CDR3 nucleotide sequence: TGTGCCAGCAGCTCCCGTCCGGACACTGAAGCTTTCTTT.

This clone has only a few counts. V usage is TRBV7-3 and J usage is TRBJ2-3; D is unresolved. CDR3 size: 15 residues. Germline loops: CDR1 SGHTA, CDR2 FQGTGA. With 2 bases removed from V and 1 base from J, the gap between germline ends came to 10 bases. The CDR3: CASSLASLGTDTQYF. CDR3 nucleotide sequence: TGTGCCAGCAGCTTAGCTTCTCTCGGCACAGATACGCAGTATTTT.

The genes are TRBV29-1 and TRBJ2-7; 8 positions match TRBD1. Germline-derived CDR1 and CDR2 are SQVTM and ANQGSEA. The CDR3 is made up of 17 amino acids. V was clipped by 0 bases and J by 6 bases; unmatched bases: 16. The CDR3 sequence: CSVEDYRPGQVVPEQYF. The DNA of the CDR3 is TGCAGCGTTGAAGATTACCGGCCGGGACAGGTGGTACCCGAGCAGTACTTC.

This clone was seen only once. The CDR3 region is CASAPGHNSPLHF. The CDR3 DNA reads TGTGCTAGTGCTCCGGGGCACAATTCACCCCTCCACTTT. The genes are TRBV12-5 and TRBJ1-6; TRBD1 is a possible D gene (5 bases). V was clipped by 7 bases and J by 7 bases, with 11 bases between them. Germline V gene lookup returns CDR1 LGHNT and CDR2 FRNRAP. The CDR3 runs 13 residues.

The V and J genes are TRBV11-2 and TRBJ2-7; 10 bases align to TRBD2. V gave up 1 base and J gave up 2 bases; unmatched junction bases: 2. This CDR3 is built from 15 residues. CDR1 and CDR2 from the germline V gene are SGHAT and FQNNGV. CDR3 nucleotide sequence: TGTGCCAGCAGCTTAGGCCTAGCGGGGGCCTACGAGCAGTACTTC. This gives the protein CASSLGLAGAYEQYF.

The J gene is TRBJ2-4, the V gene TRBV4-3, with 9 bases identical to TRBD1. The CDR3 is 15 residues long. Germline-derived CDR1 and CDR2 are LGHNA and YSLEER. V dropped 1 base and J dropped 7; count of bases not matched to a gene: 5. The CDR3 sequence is CASSQGIGQGNIQYF. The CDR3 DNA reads TGCGCCAGCAGCCAAGGGATTGGACAGGGGAACATTCAGTACTTC.